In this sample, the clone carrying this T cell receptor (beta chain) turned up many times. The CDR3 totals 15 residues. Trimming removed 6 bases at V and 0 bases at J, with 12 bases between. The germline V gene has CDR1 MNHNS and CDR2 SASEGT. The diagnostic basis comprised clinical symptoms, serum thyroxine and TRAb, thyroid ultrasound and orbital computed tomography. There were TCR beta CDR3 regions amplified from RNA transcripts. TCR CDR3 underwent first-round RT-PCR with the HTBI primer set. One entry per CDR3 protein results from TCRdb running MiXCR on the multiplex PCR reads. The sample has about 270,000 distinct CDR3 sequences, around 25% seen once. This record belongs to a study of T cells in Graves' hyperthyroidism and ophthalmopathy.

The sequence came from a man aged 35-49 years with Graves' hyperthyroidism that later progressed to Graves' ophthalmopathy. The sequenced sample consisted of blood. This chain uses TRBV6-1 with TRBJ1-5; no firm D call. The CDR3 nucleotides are TGTGCCAGCAGAGTCATCGGATATAGCAATCAGCCCCAGCATTTT. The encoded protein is CASRVIGYSNQPQHF.